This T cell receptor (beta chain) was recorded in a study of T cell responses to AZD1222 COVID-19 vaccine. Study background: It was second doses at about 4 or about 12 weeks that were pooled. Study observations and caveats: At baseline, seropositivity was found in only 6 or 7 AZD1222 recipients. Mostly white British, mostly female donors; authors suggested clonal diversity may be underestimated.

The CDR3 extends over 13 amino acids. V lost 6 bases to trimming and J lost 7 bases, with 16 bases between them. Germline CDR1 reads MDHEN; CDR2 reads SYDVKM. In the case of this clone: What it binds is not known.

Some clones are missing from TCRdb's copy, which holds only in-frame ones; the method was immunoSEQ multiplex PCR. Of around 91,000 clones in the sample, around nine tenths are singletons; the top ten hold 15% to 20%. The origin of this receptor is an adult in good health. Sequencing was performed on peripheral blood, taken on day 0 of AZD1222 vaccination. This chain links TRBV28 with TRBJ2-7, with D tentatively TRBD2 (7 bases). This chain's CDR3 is CASSSGGRAEQYF. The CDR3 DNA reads TGTGCCAGCAGCTCGGGGGGCAGGGCAGAGCAGTACTTC.